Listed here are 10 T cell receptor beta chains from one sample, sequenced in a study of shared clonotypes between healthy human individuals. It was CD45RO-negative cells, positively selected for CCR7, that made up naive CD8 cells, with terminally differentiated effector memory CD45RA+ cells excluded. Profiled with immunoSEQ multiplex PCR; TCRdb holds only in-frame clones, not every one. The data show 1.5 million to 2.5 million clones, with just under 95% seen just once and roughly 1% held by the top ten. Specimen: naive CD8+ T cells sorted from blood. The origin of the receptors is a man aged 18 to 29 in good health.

This chain's CDR3 is CASSFTSESYEQYF. CDR3 DNA sequence: TGTGCCAGCAGTTTCACTAGCGAAAGCTACGAGCAGTACTTC. This chain links TRBV27 with TRBJ2-7; 7 positions agree with TRBD2. J lost 3 bases, V lost 3 bases, and 5 bases had no gene match. Germline V gene data show CDR1 as MNHEY and CDR2 as SMNVEV (reference sequence). The CDR3 contains 14 residues.

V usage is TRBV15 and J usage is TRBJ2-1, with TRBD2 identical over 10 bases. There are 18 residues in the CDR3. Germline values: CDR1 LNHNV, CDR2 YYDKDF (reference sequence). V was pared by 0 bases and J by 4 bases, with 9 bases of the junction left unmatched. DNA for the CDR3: TGTGCCACCAGCAGAGATCCCGAGCGGGAGGGCTTATACAATGAGCAGTTCTTC. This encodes CATSRDPEREGLYNEQFF.

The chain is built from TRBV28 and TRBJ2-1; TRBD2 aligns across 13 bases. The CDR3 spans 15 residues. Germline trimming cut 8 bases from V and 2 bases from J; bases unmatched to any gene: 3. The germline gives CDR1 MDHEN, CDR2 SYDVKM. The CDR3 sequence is CASGLAGDPYNEQFF. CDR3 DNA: TGTGCCAGCGGACTAGCGGGGGACCCCTACAATGAGCAGTTCTTC.

DNA of the CDR3: TGTGCCTGGGACAGTTCGACTAATGAAAAACTGTTTTTT. Translated, it gives CAWDSSTNEKLFF. The chain carries TRBV30 and TRBJ1-4; D perhaps matches TRBD1 (5 bases). Germline loops: CDR1 GTSNPN, CDR2 SVGIG (reference sequence). The CDR3 is made up of 13 amino acids. Trimming removed 5 bases at V and 2 bases at J, with 9 bases between.

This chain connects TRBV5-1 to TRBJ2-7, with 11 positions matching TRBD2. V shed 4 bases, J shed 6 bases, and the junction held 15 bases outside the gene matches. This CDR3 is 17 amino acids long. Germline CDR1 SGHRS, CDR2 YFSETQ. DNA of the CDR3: TGCGCCAGCAGCCCGGAGGGACTAGCGGTGACTGGGGGCGAGCAGTACTTC. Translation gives CASSPEGLAVTGGEQYF. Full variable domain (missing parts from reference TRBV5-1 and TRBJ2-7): KAGVTQTPRYLIKTRGQQVTLSCSPISGHRSVSWYQQTPGQGLQFLFEYFSETQRNKGNFPGRFSGRQFSNSRSEMNVSTLELGDSALYLCASSPEGLAVTGGEQYFGPGTRLTVT.

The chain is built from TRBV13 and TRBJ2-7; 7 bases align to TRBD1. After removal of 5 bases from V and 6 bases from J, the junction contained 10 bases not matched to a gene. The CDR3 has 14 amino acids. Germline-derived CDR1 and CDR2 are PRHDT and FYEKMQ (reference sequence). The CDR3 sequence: CASSAETGDPEQYF. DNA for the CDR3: TGTGCCAGCAGCGCTGAAACAGGGGATCCCGAGCAGTACTTC.

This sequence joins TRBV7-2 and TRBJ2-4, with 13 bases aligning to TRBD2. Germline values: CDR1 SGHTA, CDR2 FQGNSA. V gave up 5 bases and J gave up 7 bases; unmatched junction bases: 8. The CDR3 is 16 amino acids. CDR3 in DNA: TGTGCCAGCAGCCGGGGACTAGCGGGGCTACGGAACATTCAGTACTTC. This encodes CASSRGLAGLRNIQYF.

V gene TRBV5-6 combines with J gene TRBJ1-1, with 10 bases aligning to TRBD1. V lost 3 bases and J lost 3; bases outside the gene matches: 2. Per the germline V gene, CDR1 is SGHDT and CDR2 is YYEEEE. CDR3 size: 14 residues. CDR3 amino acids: CASSWTGGYTEAFF. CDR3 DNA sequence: TGTGCCAGCAGCTGGACAGGGGGGTACACTGAAGCTTTCTTT.

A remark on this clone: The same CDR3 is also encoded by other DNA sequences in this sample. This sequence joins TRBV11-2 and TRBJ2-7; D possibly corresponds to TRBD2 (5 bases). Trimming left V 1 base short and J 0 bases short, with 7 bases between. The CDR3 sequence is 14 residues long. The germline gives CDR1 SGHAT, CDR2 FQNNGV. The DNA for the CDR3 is TGTGCCAGCAGCTTAGCCGGGATCTCCTACGAGCAGTACTTC. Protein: CASSLAGISYEQYF.

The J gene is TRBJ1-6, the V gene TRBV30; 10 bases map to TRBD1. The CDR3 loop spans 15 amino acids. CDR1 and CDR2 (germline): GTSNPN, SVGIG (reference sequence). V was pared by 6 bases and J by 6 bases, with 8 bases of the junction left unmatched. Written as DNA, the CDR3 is TGTGCCTGCTTGACAGGGGGCGCAGGTAATTCACCCCTCCACTTT. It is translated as CACLTGGAGNSPLHF.